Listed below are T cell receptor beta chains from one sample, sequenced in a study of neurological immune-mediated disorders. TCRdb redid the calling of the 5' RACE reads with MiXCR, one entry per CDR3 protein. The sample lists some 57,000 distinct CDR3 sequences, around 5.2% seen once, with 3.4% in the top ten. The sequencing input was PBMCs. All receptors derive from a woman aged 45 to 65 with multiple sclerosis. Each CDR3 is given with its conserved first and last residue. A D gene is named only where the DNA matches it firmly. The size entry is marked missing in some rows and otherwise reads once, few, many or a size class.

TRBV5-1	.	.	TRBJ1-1	CASSFSTGNTEAFF	TGCGCCAGCAGCTTTTCGACAGGGAACACTGAAGCTTTCTTT
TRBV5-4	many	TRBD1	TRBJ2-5	CASSLGQGAGTQYF	TGTGCCAGCAGCTTGGGACAGGGGGCAGGGACCCAGTACTTC
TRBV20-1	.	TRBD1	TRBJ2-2	CSASTQGAAGELFF	TGCAGTGCTAGTACACAGGGGGCGGCCGGGGAGCTGTTTTTT
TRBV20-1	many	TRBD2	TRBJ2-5	CSGRGAIETQYF	TGCAGTGGGCGGGGGGCGATAGAGACCCAGTACTTC
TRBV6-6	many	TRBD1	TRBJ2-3	CASRHPGQSTDTQYF	TGTGCCAGCAGACACCCGGGACAGAGCACAGATACGCAGTATTTT
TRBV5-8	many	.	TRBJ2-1	CASSTGLAEQFF	TGTGCCAGCAGCACAGGACTCGCCGAGCAGTTCTTC
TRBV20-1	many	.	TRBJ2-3	CSAHPTRTDTQYF	TGCAGTGCCCATCCCACTCGCACAGATACGCAGTATTTT
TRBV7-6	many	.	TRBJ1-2	CASSFQGDYGYTF	TGTGCCAGCAGCTTTCAGGGTGACTATGGCTACACCTTC
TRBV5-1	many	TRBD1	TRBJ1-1	CASSSAGTGETEAFF	TGCGCCAGCAGCTCCGCCGGGACAGGGGAGACTGAAGCTTTCTTT
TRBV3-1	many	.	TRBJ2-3	CASSPSGGTDTQYF	TGTGCCAGCAGCCCCTCGGGAGGCACAGATACGCAGTATTTT
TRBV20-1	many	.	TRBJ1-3	CSARGEGNTIYF	TGCAGTGCTAGGGGCGAAGGAAACACCATATATTTT
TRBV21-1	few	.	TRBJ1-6	CASNTRPGHFNSPLHF	TGTGCCAGCAACACCCGTCCGGGACACTTTAATTCACCCCTCCACTTT
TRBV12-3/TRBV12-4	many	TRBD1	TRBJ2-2	CASSLWVRGLQGELFF	TGTGCCAGCAGTTTATGGGTGAGGGGGCTGCAGGGGGAGCTGTTTTTT
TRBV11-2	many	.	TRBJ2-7	CASSPFYEQYF	TGTGCCAGCAGCCCTTTTTACGAGCAGTACTTC
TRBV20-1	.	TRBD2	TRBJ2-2	CSARAGTSDTGELFF	TGCAGTGCTAGGGCCGGGACTAGCGACACCGGGGAGCTGTTTTTT
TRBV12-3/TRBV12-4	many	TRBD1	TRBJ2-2	CASSPTGGGGELFF	TGTGCCAGCAGCCCCACAGGGGGCGGCGGGGAGCTGTTTTTT
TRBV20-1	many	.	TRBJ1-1	CSASNRATREAFF	TGCAGTGCTAGTAACAGGGCAACGAGGGAAGCTTTCTTT
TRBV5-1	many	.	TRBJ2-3	CASSGLDTDTQYF	TGCGCCAGCAGCGGACTCGACACAGATACGCAGTATTTT
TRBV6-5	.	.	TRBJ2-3	CASSSGTFTDTQYF	TGTGCCAGCAGCTCCGGGACGTTCACAGATACGCAGTATTTT
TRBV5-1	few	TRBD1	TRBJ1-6	CASSFGTGGESSPLNF	TGCGCCAGCAGCTTCGGGACAGGGGGAGAGAGTTCACCCCTCAACTTT
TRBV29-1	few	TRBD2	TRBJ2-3	CSGGGSTDTQYF	TGCAGCGGCGGGGGTAGCACAGATACGCAGTATTTT
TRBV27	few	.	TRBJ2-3	CASSLLGGEADTQYF	TGTGCCAGCAGTTTACTCGGGGGCGAGGCAGATACGCAGTATTTT
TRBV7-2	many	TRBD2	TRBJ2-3	CASSPRGLAGGNTQYF	TGTGCCAGCAGCCCCCGAGGGCTAGCGGGGGGGAATACGCAGTATTTT
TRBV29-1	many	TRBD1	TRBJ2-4	CSVEDRGPTQNIQYF	TGCAGCGTTGAGGACAGGGGGCCCACCCAAAACATTCAGTACTTC
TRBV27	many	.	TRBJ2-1	CASRHGQSSYNEQFF	TGTGCCAGCAGGCACGGACAGAGCTCCTACAATGAGCAGTTCTTC
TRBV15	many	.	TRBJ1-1	CATRKRDNTEAFF	TGTGCCACCAGGAAAAGAGACAACACTGAAGCTTTCTTT
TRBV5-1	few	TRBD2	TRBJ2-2	CASSAGLGDTGELFF	TGCGCCAGCAGCGCCGGACTAGGGGACACCGGGGAGCTGTTTTTT
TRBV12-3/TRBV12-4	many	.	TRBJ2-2	CASSLGGNTGELFF	TGTGCCAGCAGCCTCGGGGGGAACACCGGGGAGCTGTTTTTT
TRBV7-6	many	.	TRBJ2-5	CASSSDRGLVKTQYF	TGTGCCAGCAGCTCCGACCGTGGACTGGTAAAGACCCAGTACTTC
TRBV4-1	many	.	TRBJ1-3	CASSQDLRVSGSRSGNTIYF	TGCGCCAGCAGCCAAGATTTGAGGGTAAGCGGCAGCCGCTCTGGAAACACCATATATTTT
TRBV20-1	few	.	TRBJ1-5	CSARVGSNQPQNF	TGCAGTGCTAGAGTTGGTAGCAATCAGCCCCAGAATTTT
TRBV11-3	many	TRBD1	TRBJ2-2	CASTRTGANTGELFF	TGTGCCAGCACCCGGACAGGGGCGAACACCGGGGAGCTGTTTTTT
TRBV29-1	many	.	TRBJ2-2	CSVEMGGYTGELFF	TGCAGCGTTGAGATGGGCGGATACACCGGGGAGCTGTTTTTT
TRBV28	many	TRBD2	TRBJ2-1	CASSFSGRGDEQFF	TGTGCCAGCAGTTTTAGCGGGCGCGGGGATGAGCAGTTCTTC
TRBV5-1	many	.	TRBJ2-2	CASSLSVTGELFF	TGCGCCAGCAGCTTGTCGGTGACCGGGGAGCTGTTTTTT
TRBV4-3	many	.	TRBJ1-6	CASSQVLNDSPLNF	TGCGCCAGCAGCCAAGTTCTGAACGATTCACCCCTCAACTTT
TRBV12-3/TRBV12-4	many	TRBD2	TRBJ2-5	CASSTRGSGGTQYF	TGTGCCAGCAGCACGCGGGGATCGGGGGGGACCCAGTACTTC
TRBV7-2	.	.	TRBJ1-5	CASSLGSAQPQHF	TGTGCCAGCAGCTTAGGAAGTGCTCAGCCCCAGCATTTT
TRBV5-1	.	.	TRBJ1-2	CASRSTYEQGDGYTF	TGCGCCAGCAGATCTACCTACGAGCAGGGCGACGGCTACACCTTC
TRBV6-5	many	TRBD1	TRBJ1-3	CASSRTGSGNTIYF	TGTGCCAGCAGTAGGACAGGGTCGGGAAACACCATATATTTT
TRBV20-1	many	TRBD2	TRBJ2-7	CSARDTSAEQYF	TGCAGTGCTAGAGACACTAGCGCCGAGCAGTACTTC
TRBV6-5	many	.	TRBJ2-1	CASSYLWGPVYNEQFF	TGTGCCAGCAGTTACTTGTGGGGGCCAGTCTACAATGAGCAGTTCTTC
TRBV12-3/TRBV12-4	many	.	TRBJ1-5	CASTLGRSLGQPQHF	TGTGCCAGCACCCTCGGGAGGTCCTTGGGACAGCCCCAGCATTTT
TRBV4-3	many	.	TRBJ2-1	CASSQDHSEGNEQFF	TGCGCCAGCAGCCAAGATCATTCGGAGGGCAATGAGCAGTTCTTC
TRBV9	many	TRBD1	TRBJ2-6	CASSVYDRGRSGANVLTF	TGTGCCAGCAGCGTATACGACAGGGGGCGATCTGGGGCCAACGTCCTGACTTTC
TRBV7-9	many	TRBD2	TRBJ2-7	CASSDRGGTSYEQYF	TGTGCCAGCAGCGACCGGGGGGGAACCTCCTACGAGCAGTACTTC
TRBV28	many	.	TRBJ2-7	CASSLPWGDEYPYEQYF	TGTGCCAGCAGTCTCCCGTGGGGGGACGAGTACCCCTACGAGCAGTACTTC
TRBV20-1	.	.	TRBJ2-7	CSAEDSAYEQYF	TGCAGTGCCGAAGATAGCGCTTACGAGCAGTACTTC
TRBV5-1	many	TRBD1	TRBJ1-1	CASSLDRGEAFF	TGCGCCAGCAGCTTGGACAGGGGAGAAGCTTTCTTT
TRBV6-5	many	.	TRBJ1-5	CASSPSGGVGQPQHF	TGTGCCAGCAGTCCTTCGGGAGGGGTGGGTCAGCCCCAGCATTTT
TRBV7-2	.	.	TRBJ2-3	CASTLRRPDTQYF	TGTGCCAGCACCCTTCGGAGGCCCGATACGCAGTATTTT
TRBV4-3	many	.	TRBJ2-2	CASSQGGATGLLNTGELFF	TGCGCCAGCAGCCAAGGAGGCGCAACGGGACTCCTGAACACCGGGGAGCTGTTTTTT
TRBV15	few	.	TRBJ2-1	CATSRDVVNEQFF	TGTGCCACCAGCAGAGACGTGGTAAATGAGCAGTTCTTC
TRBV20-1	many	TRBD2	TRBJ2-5	CSARDRSGGPETQYF	TGCAGTGCTAGAGATCGGAGCGGGGGGCCAGAGACCCAGTACTTC
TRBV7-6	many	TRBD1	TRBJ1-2	CASSLQGALGYTF	TGTGCCAGCAGCTTACAGGGGGCTCTTGGCTACACCTTC
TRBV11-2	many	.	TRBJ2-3	CASSTIPSTDTQYF	TGTGCCAGCAGCACCATCCCTAGCACAGATACGCAGTATTTT
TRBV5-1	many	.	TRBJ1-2	CASSITTTTGTYGYTF	TGCGCCAGCAGCATCACAACTACGACGGGAACTTATGGCTACACCTTC